This TCR beta chain came from a study of blood T cell repertoires in COVID-19. Study background: The samples span acute and convalescent COVID-19 from the United States, Italy and Spain.

Measured with immunoSEQ multiplex PCR; TCRdb has only the in-frame clones, and not every one. In the table there are 300,000 or so clones, roughly 87% of which are singletons. CDR3 length: 17 amino acids. V shed 4 bases and J 0 bases; nucleotides not matched to a gene: 6. The germline V gene has CDR1 LGHNA and CDR2 YSLEER. This clone was counted once. Sequencing was performed on peripheral blood. This TCR was recovered from a man aged 50 or older with active or convalescent COVID-19. The chain is built from TRBV4-3 and TRBJ1-6; TRBD1 aligns across 7 bases. CDR3 protein: CASSLGQKSSYNSPLHF. The CDR3 DNA is TGCGCCAGCAGCCTGGGACAGAAGAGCTCCTATAATTCACCCCTCCACTTT.